This TCR beta chain was obtained from a study of a mutant IDH1 vaccine in newly diagnosed glioma. Time point in this sample: week 23, last vaccination. Vaccination used 300 ug of mutant IDH1 20-mer peptide per dose, with topical imiquimod. As regards this clone: What it binds is not known.

Method: immunoSEQ multiplex PCR; TCRdb's copy keeps in-frame clones and lacks some. The repertoire consists of around 76,000 clones, with around 83% occurring once and the leading ten covering approximately 0.8%. This CDR3 has 11 amino acids. Germline V CDR1 and CDR2: DFQATT, SNEGSKA (reference sequence). The sequence was collected from a woman between 45 and 65 years old with glioma. The chain combines TRBV20-1 with TRBJ2-5; perhaps TRBD1 as D (5 bases). Sequenced here: PBMCs, sampled from a glioma patient whose treatment included an IDH1 peptide vaccine. The CDR3 DNA sequence: TGCAGCCCAGGGAAGGGAGAGACCCAGTACTTC. Protein sequence: CSPGKGETQYF.